This T cell receptor beta chain was profiled in a study of cytomegalovirus exposure and HLA in healthy donors. Study-level points and caveats: Based on reports, TCR beta sequences accurately predicted HLA-A and HLA-B alleles for most subjects.

It was with 60 Vbeta and 13 Jbeta primers that the PCR ran. Sequenced by immunoSEQ multiplex PCR; TCRdb stores in-frame clones only, minus some. The data hold roughly 130,000 clones, with 65% to 90% observed a single time. A word on this clone: As yet, its antigen is unknown.

The junction had 14 bases not matched to a gene; V was cut back by 4 bases and J by 2 bases. Germline lookup yields CDR1 MGHRA and CDR2 YSYEKL. The CDR3 has 18 amino acids. Material: PBMCs. V and J are TRBV4-1 and TRBJ2-7; 10 positions match TRBD2. The TCR originated in a girl aged 2-10 years in good health and CMV-seronegative. CDR3 in DNA: TGCGCCAGCAGCCGCGGACTAGCGGACCCCCTAGGGCCCTACGAGCAGTACTTC. Protein: CASSRGLADPLGPYEQYF.